This TCR beta chain was identified during a study of patients and donors after allogeneic stem cell transplantation (dated by TCRdb to between 2020 and 2021). The protocol used for the library was RT-PCR. TCRdb records NextSeq 550 as the sequencer. The public reads were quality trimmed at Q25 with fastp and then assembled into clones with MiXCR by TCRdb, keeping productive beta chains. CDR3 protein sequences are deduplicated, and each keeps its most common genes and DNA. The sample profile shows tens of thousands of distinct CDR3 sequences; roughly 7.3% of them were found once. Almost 50% of the sample is held by the ten biggest clonotypes. In this sample, this clonotype turned up a few times. This clone's antigen is unknown. No much larger clone is present one base from it, and per-base qualities are unavailable. Including cysteine and phenylalanine, the CDR3 has 16 amino acids. Solely the CDR3 DNA is kept, with 48 bases framed from the first base. Per the germline V gene (reference sequence), MNHEY is the CDR1 and SMNVEV is the CDR2. V was cut back by 8 bases and J by 0 bases, leaving a gap of 16 bases between them.

The chain joins TRBV27 to TRBJ2-2, with no confidently assigned D gene. This clonotype originated in a human donor who was either an allogeneic HSCT recipient or a stem cell or donor lymphocyte infusion donor (not recorded which). It is not recorded whose cells these are; they may come from a transplant donor. The sample consisted of blood, either unsorted or a sorted T cell fraction (not recorded which). The DNA is TGTGCCAGCCGCCCTGGGTTCGCCGCGAACACCGGGGAGCTGTTTTTT. Its coded protein is CASRPGFAANTGELFF.